The present T cell receptor (beta chain) was sequenced within a study of vaccination effects on CD4 cells after COVID-19. Overall study: A few convalescent patients underwent early and late post-vaccination sampling. A median of 72 days separated the second dose and sampling.

CDR1 is SGHTA and CDR2 is FQGNSA in the germline V gene. Trimming cost V 5 bases and J 4 bases, with 14 bases left between them. This CDR3 is 14 amino acids long. With about 9 days of culture completed, CD4+ T cells were isolated. This individual tested PCR-positive for SARS-CoV-2 infection between March and December 2020. Each person got two doses of an mRNA SARS-CoV-2 vaccine, BNT162b2 or mRNA-1273. Method: immunoSEQ multiplex PCR; TCRdb's copy keeps in-frame clones and lacks some. The table includes 45,000 to 55,000 clones, around 74% detected once. As regards this clone: The antigen remains unidentified.

Whole-study results and caveats: Marked clonal contraction was seen late after vaccination (in both infection- and vaccine-induced clones). Early timepoints after infection were absent, and convalescent patients were few in the study.

Source: CD4+ T cells from PBMCs cultured without peptide, taken after COVID-19 vaccination. The chain links TRBV7-2 to TRBJ1-1; the D gene is possibly TRBD1 (5 bases). The sequence was collected from a human donor who had a prior SARS-CoV-2 infection. The CDR3 is CASSPGPIGTEAFF. CDR3 nucleotides: TGTGCCAGCAGCCCGGGGCCTATTGGCACTGAAGCTTTCTTT.